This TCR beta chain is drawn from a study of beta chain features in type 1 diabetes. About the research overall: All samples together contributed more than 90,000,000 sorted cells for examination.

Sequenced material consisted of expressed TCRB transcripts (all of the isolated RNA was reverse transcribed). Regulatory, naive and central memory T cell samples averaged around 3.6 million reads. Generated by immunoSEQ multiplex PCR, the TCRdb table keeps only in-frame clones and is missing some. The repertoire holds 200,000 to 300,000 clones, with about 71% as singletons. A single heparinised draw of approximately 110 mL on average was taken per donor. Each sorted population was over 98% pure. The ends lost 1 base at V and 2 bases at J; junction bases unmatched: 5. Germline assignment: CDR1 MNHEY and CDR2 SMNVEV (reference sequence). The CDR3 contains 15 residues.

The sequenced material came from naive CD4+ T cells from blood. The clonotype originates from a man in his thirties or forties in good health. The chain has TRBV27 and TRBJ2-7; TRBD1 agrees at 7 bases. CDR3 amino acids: CASSLFFGTAYEQYF. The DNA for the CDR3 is TGTGCCAGCAGTTTATTTTTCGGGACAGCCTACGAGCAGTACTTC.